This T cell receptor (beta chain) was obtained from a study of spatial heterogeneity in lung cancer. The time point here: sample taken at primary tumor resection. Whole RNA, isolated from tumor, nontumor lung or frozen PBMC, was sequenced without prior sorting. TCRdb re-derived calls from the 5' RACE reads in MiXCR, one entry per CDR3 protein. This table holds about 92,000 distinct CDR3 sequences, 9.5% to 15% found once. Germline V gene sequence: CDR1 SEHNR, CDR2 FQNEAQ (reference sequence). This CDR3 is built from 15 residues. V gave up 0 bases and J gave up 2 bases, with 5 bases separating them. The specimen comprised PBMCs, sampled at surgery. The chain uses TRBV7-9 and TRBJ2-6; D is possibly TRBD1 or TRBD2 (5 bases each). This TCR was sampled from a male donor with early-stage non-small cell lung cancer. The CDR3 DNA sequence: TGTGCCAGCAGCTTAGCGGGGGCTGGGGCCAACGTCCTGACTTTC. Its translation: CASSLAGAGANVLTF. The complete variable domain, with remaining parts taken from reference TRBV7-9 and TRBJ2-6, reads DTGVSQNPRHKITKRGQNVTFRCDPISEHNRLYWYRQTLGQGPEFLTYFQNEAQLEKSRLLSDRFSAERPKGSFSTLEIQRTEQGDSAMYLCASSLAGAGANVLTFGAGSRLTVL.